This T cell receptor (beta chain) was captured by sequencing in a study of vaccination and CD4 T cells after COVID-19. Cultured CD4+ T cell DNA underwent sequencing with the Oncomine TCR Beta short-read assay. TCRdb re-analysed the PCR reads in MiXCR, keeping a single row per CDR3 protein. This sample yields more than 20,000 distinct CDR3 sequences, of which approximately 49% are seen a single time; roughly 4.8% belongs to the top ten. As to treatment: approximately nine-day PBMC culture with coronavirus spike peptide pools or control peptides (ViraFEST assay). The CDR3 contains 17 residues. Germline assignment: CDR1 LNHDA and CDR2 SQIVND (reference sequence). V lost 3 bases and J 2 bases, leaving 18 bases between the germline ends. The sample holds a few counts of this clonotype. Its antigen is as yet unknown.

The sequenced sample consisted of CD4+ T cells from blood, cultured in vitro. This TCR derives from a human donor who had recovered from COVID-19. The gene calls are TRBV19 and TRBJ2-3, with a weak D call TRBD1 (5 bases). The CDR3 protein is CASSMGPGYLSTDTQYF. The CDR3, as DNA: TGTGCCAGTAGTATGGGCCCAGGGTACCTCTCCACAGATACGCAGTATTTT.